The 5 T cell receptor beta chains presented below share a single source sample, sequenced in a study of identical twins. TCRdb fed the 5' RACE reads into MiXCR, producing one record per CDR3 protein. The table lists hundreds of thousands of distinct CDR3 sequences, more than 9% of them singletons. The same data also went into a second study, on yellow fever vaccine responses in identical twins.

Input material: PBMCs. These receptors originate from a woman between 18 and 30 years old in good health.

In its sample, this clonotype was seen a few times. The V gene is TRBV5-5, the J gene TRBJ2-5; possible D gene TRBD2, 6 bases. Germline values: CDR1 SGHKS, CDR2 YYEKEE (reference sequence). This CDR3 is 15 amino acids long. The ends were cut back, 2 bases at V and 2 bases at J, with 13 bases in the middle. CDR3 nucleotides: TGTGCCAGCAGCTTCGGGGTGGGGGGACAAGAGACCCAGTACTTC. Protein product: CASSFGVGGQETQYF. Based on the CDR3 plus reference TRBV5-5 and TRBJ2-5, the full variable domain is DAGVTQSPTHLIKTRGQQVTLRCSPISGHKSVSWYQQVLGQGPQFIFQYYEKEERGRGNFPDRFSARQFPNYSSELNVNALLLGDSALYLCASSFGVGGQETQYFGPGTRLLVL.

The chain uses TRBV9 and TRBJ2-1; TRBD1 matches 10 bases. Germline V gives CDR1 SGDLS, CDR2 YYNGEE. This CDR3 has 15 amino acids. The J segment lost 3 bases and the V segment lost 4 bases, leaving 4 bases of the junction unmatched. This chain's CDR3 is CASSTTGGVYNEQFF. For the CDR3, the DNA is TGTGCCAGCAGCACGACAGGGGGCGTCTACAATGAGCAGTTCTTC.

This clonotype was picked up a small number of times. The chain uses TRBV28 and TRBJ1-5; no clear D. Germline V gives CDR1 MDHEN, CDR2 SYDVKM. V dropped 8 bases and J dropped 2 bases, with 22 bases sitting between them. The CDR3 sequence is 17 residues long. The chain's CDR3 is CASVEGGPHFGNQPQHF. As DNA, the CDR3 is TGTGCCAGCGTGGAGGGAGGGCCCCATTTTGGCAATCAGCCCCAGCATTTT. Full variable domain (missing parts from reference TRBV28 and TRBJ1-5): DVKVTQSSRYLVKRTGEKVFLECVQDMDHENMFWYRQDPGLGLRLIYFSYDVKMKEKGDIPEGYSVSREKKERFSLILESASTNQTSMYLCASVEGGPHFGNQPQHFGDGTRLSIL.

This clonotype was seen a few times. The chain carries TRBV12-3 or TRBV12-4 and TRBJ1-1; 8 bases align to TRBD1. Trimming took 6 bases from V and 4 from J; bases not matched to a gene: 4. This CDR3 spans 13 amino acids. The chain's CDR3 is CASSNGQGTEAFF. As DNA, the CDR3 is TGTGCCAGCAGCAACGGACAGGGCACTGAAGCTTTCTTT.

This clonotype has just a few counts. This chain uses TRBV10-3 with TRBJ2-3, with 10 bases lining up with TRBD2. V was pared by 10 bases and J by 4 bases, with 8 bases of the junction left unmatched. Looked up from germline, CDR1 is ENHRY and CDR2 is SYGVKD. This CDR3 has 14 amino acids. CDR3: CATRAGTSADTQYF. CDR3 DNA sequence: TGTGCCACTCGGGCCGGGACTAGCGCAGATACGCAGTATTTT.